This TCR beta chain was captured in a study of blood T cell repertoires in COVID-19. On the study more broadly: Acute and convalescent COVID-19 specimens originated in the United States, Italy and Spain.

The protocol was immunoSEQ multiplex PCR, while the TCRdb copy is restricted to in-frame clones and leaves out a portion. The sample includes approximately 170,000 clones, around 84% of them seen just once. In its sample, this clone was seen many times. This CDR3 has 14 amino acids. Per germline, CDR1 SGDLS and CDR2 YYNGEE. V was clipped by 0 bases and J by 6 bases, with 12 bases between them. This sequence was found in a woman aged 45 to 65 who had recovered from COVID-19. V usage is TRBV9 and J usage is TRBJ1-1, with a possible D match to TRBD1 (5 bases). The sequencing input was PBMCs or T cells enriched from blood (not recorded which). The CDR3 nucleotides read TGTGCCAGCAGCGTAGGTGGGGCTCCGGCTGAAGCTTTCTTT. The encoded protein is CASSVGGAPAEAFF.